This T cell receptor (beta chain) was sequenced in a study of blood T cell repertoires in COVID-19. Overall study: From the United States, Italy and Spain came samples of acute and convalescent COVID-19. PBMCs, B-cell-depleted T cells, or T cells were the source of the cDNA or gDNA that made up the material.

Original analysis: Estimates of nucleated cell counts were drawn from the amplification of reference gene primers. TCRdb's table, derived via immunoSEQ multiplex PCR, lists solely in-frame clones and lacks some. The V and J calls and clone size are taken from that table; D and trimming were inferred from the DNA. The repertoire consists of roughly 100,000 clones, with about 86% occurring once and the leading ten covering less than 45%. Germline V gene sequence: CDR1 MRHNA, CDR2 SNTAGT. Trimming took 6 bases from V and 0 from J, leaving 9 bases between them. The CDR3 spans 14 residues. The TCR comes from a man older than 75 with acute or convalescent COVID-19. This rearrangement joins TRBV6-4 to TRBJ2-1, with D perhaps matching TRBD2 (6 bases). Sequencing input: peripheral blood. The DNA of the CDR3 is TGTGCCAGCAGCATGGACTACTCCTACAATGAGCAGTTCTTC. Its protein product is CASSMDYSYNEQFF.